Shown below are 14 T cell receptor beta chains from a single sample sequenced in a study of blood T cell repertoires in COVID-19. Sequenced by immunoSEQ multiplex PCR; TCRdb stores in-frame clones only, minus some. The table has about 200,000 clones, roughly 86% seen once. Sequenced input: peripheral blood. These receptors came from a man aged 55 to 70 with acute or convalescent COVID-19.

V is TRBV14 and J is TRBJ2-3; possibly TRBD1 for D (5 bases). V lost 3 bases and J lost 5, with 12 bases in between. Per germline, CDR1 SGHDN and CDR2 FVKESK. This CDR3 spans 14 amino acids. The CDR3 reads CASSQARTGDTQYF. The CDR3 DNA reads TGTGCCAGCAGCCAGGCTAGAACAGGAGATACGCAGTATTTT.

This clone came up once. This chain links TRBV6-2 or TRBV6-3 with TRBJ2-7; D is possibly TRBD2 (5 bases). In germline, CDR1 is MNHEY, CDR2 SVGEGT. CDR3 size: 15 residues. V lost 0 bases and J lost 2, with 11 bases in between. The CDR3 DNA reads as TGTGCCAGCAGTTACTCTGAGGGATCCCCCTACGAGCAGTACTTC. It specifies CASSYSEGSPYEQYF.

The chain joins TRBV7-2 to TRBJ1-5, with TRBD1 identical over 10 bases. CDR1 and CDR2 (germline): SGHTA, FQGNSA. The CDR3 covers 15 residues. Unmatched junction bases numbered 4, after V lost 5 bases and J lost 3 bases. Here the CDR3 DNA reads TGTGCCAGCAGCCCCGGGACAGGGGTCAATCAGCCCCAGCATTTT. It codes for CASSPGTGVNQPQHF.

This clone was seen a single time. This sequence joins TRBV18 and TRBJ1-2, with 7 bases that match TRBD1. The germline CDR1 and CDR2 sequences are KGHSH and LQKENI. The CDR3 loop spans 13 amino acids. Trimming at V came to 3 bases and at J to 5 bases, leaving 3 bases not matched to a gene. In DNA, the CDR3 is TGTGCCAGCTCACCTGGGACAGCGTATGGCTACACCTTC. Protein sequence: CASSPGTAYGYTF.

The chain employs TRBV5-4 and TRBJ1-1, with 9 nucleotides matching TRBD1. The CDR3 spans 16 residues. Germline V lookup: CDR1 SGHNT, CDR2 YYREEE (reference sequence). J gave up 0 bases and V 0 bases, and 3 bases lay outside the gene matches. CDR3 sequence: CASSLGGQGMNTEAFF. DNA of the CDR3: TGTGCCAGCAGCTTGGGCGGACAGGGGATGAACACTGAAGCTTTCTTT.

This clone showed up just once. The genes are TRBV18 and TRBJ1-5, with D possibly being TRBD1 (5 bases). V shed 3 bases and J shed 6 bases, with 9 bases lying between them. Germline V gene sequence: CDR1 KGHSH, CDR2 LQKENI. The CDR3 covers 13 residues. CDR3 sequence: CASSPRVAQPQHF. The DNA for the CDR3 is TGTGCCAGCTCACCCAGGGTGGCTCAGCCCCAGCATTTT. The whole variable domain, filled in from reference TRBV18 and TRBJ1-5, reads NAGVMQNPRHLVRRRGQEARLRCSPMKGHSHVYWYRQLPEEGLKFMVYLQKENIIDESGMPKERFSAEFPKEGPSILRIQQVVRGDSAAYFCASSPRVAQPQHFGDGTRLSIL.

In this sample, this clone turned up a few times. This chain uses TRBV11-1 with TRBJ2-1, with D possibly matching TRBD2 (5 bases). Trimming took off 6 bases at V and 8 bases at J, with 23 bases between the two ends. Germline V CDR1 and CDR2: SGHAT, FQDESV (reference sequence). The CDR3 has 16 amino acids. This chain's CDR3 is CASSHGRRGYGDEQFF. The CDR3 DNA reads as TGTGCCAGCAGTCATGGAAGGCGAGGTTACGGGGATGAGCAGTTCTTC. The full variable domain, with the rest looked up from reference TRBV11-1 and TRBJ2-1, is EAEVAQSPRYKITEKSQAVAFWCDPISGHATLYWYRQILGQGPELLVQFQDESVVDDSQLPKDRFSAERLKGVDSTLKIQPAELGDSAMYLCASSHGRRGYGDEQFFGPGTRLTVL.

V is TRBV27 and J is TRBJ1-2; 8 nucleotides align to TRBD1. The CDR3 sequence is 15 residues long. The trim removed 5 bases at V and 6 bases at J, leaving 11 bases unmatched. Germline V gene lookup returns CDR1 MNHEY and CDR2 SMNVEV (reference sequence). CDR3 nucleotides: TGTGCCAGCAGTACCAGACAGGGGAAAGGACATGGCTACACCTTC. Amino acid sequence: CASSTRQGKGHGYTF.

The table lists this clone with a count of one. The gene calls are TRBV10-1 and TRBJ2-2; 10 positions match TRBD2. Germline V gives CDR1 WNHNN, CDR2 SYGVQD (reference sequence). The CDR3 consists of 17 residues. The V segment lost 4 bases and the J segment 5 bases; nucleotides outside the gene matches: 10. The CDR3 spells CASSGISGLAVTGELFF. CDR3 nucleotides: TGCGCCAGCAGTGGGATCAGCGGACTAGCGGTAACCGGGGAGCTGTTTTTT.

V usage is TRBV15 and J usage is TRBJ1-3; D is possibly TRBD1 (6 bases). CDR3 length equals 15 residues. CDR1 LNHNV and CDR2 YYDKDF come from the germline V gene (reference sequence). Trimming removed 4 bases at V and 8 bases at J, with 18 bases between. The CDR3 DNA reads TGTGCCACCAGCAATCCCCAGGGGTTGGACGACACCATATATTTT. Residues: CATSNPQGLDDTIYF.

The chain is built from TRBV10-1 and TRBJ2-3; D unresolved. The germline CDR1 and CDR2 sequences are WNHNN and SYGVQD (reference sequence). The V gene lost 4 bases and the J gene lost 2 bases, with 10 bases spanning the gap. CDR3 length equals 14 residues. CDR3 region: CASSGAQDTDTQYF. The CDR3 nucleotides read TGCGCCAGCAGTGGGGCCCAGGACACAGATACGCAGTATTTT.

The chain is built from TRBV6-1 and TRBJ1-2; 7 nucleotides align to TRBD1. Germline CDR1 and CDR2: MNHNS and SASEGT. Losses at the gene ends were 5 bases for V and 4 bases for J; bases not matched to a gene: 7. This CDR3 region has 14 residues. The CDR3 region is CASSPGTDFYGYTF. CDR3 bases: TGTGCCAGCAGTCCCGGGACAGACTTCTATGGCTACACCTTC.

V usage is TRBV12-3 or TRBV12-4 and J usage is TRBJ2-7; D is ambiguous. The CDR3 sequence is 13 residues long. The V end was cut by 6 bases, the J end by 0 bases, with 9 bases between. The CDR3 DNA reads as TGTGCCAGCAGCCCCCCGTCCTCCTACGAGCAGTACTTC. It encodes CASSPPSSYEQYF.

This chain uses TRBV29-1 with TRBJ2-7; TRBD1 agrees at 8 bases. The CDR3 contains 13 residues. After removal of 4 bases from V and 3 bases from J, the junction contained 5 bases not matched to a gene. Germline assignment: CDR1 SQVTM and CDR2 ANQGSEA. The CDR3 loop reads CSVVSDRVYEQYF. The CDR3 DNA is TGCAGCGTTGTTTCGGACAGGGTCTACGAGCAGTACTTC.